Listed below are T cell receptor beta chains from one sample, sequenced in a study of cytomegalovirus exposure and HLA in healthy donors. The repertoire was sequenced with immunoSEQ multiplex PCR; TCRdb's copy has only in-frame clones and lacks some. The sample has about 82,000 clones; 70% to 85% are singletons. Sequenced input: PBMCs. The receptor set was obtained from a middle-aged man in good health and CMV-seropositive. CDR3s include the opening cysteine and the closing phenylalanine or tryptophan. Fields, in order: V gene, J gene, clone size, D gene, CDR3 DNA, CDR3 protein. A D gene is named only where the DNA matches it firmly. Not every row has a clone size; where given, it reads once, few, many or a size class.

v_call: TRBV5-1
j_call: TRBJ2-5
clone_size: NA
d_call: TRBD2
cdr3_nt: TGCGCCAGCAGCTTGGCCCCTAGCGGGGGGGTGGAGACCCAGTACTTC
cdr3_aa: CASSLAPSGGVETQYF

v_call: TRBV29-1
j_call: TRBJ2-3
clone_size: NA
d_call: TRBD2
cdr3_nt: TGCAGCGTTGAAATGGCTAGCGGGAGAGGCAATACGCAGTATTTT
cdr3_aa: CSVEMASGRGNTQYF

v_call: TRBV28
j_call: TRBJ2-2
clone_size: once
d_call: NA
cdr3_nt: TGTGCCAGCAGTGCCGGGACTTTGAACACCGGGGAGCTGTTTTTT
cdr3_aa: CASSAGTLNTGELFF

v_call: TRBV2
j_call: TRBJ1-5
clone_size: NA
d_call: NA
cdr3_nt: TGTGCCAGCAGCAGGGTTATCGGCAATCAGCCCCAGCATTTT
cdr3_aa: CASSRVIGNQPQHF

v_call: TRBV5-6
j_call: TRBJ1-3
clone_size: NA
d_call: NA
cdr3_nt: TGTGCCAGCAGCCCCGGCTCTGGAAACACCATATATTTT
cdr3_aa: CASSPGSGNTIYF

v_call: TRBV5-1
j_call: TRBJ2-7
clone_size: NA
d_call: TRBD1
cdr3_nt: TGCGCCAGTCATCCCGGTACAGGGGGCCGTGAGCAGTACTTC
cdr3_aa: CASHPGTGGREQYF

v_call: TRBV4-3
j_call: TRBJ2-7
clone_size: NA
d_call: TRBD1
cdr3_nt: TGCGCCAGCAGCCACCGACAGGGGAACGAGCAGTACTTC
cdr3_aa: CASSHRQGNEQYF

v_call: TRBV10-1
j_call: TRBJ2-1
clone_size: NA
d_call: NA
cdr3_nt: TGCGCCAGCAGTGTAGGCAGGAATGAGCAGTTCTTC
cdr3_aa: CASSVGRNEQFF

v_call: TRBV7-8
j_call: TRBJ2-2
clone_size: few
d_call: TRBD2
cdr3_nt: TGTGCCAGCAGACTAGCGGGGGGCGCGAACACCGGGGAGCTGTTTTTT
cdr3_aa: CASRLAGGANTGELFF

v_call: TRBV30
j_call: TRBJ1-1
clone_size: NA
d_call: NA
cdr3_nt: TGTGCCTGGAGTGTAGGGGCGGCTTACACTGAAGCTTTCTTT
cdr3_aa: CAWSVGAAYTEAFF

v_call: TRBV28
j_call: TRBJ2-2
clone_size: NA
d_call: NA
cdr3_nt: TGTGCCAGCAGTTTTCCGGGGACCGGGGAGCTGTTTTTT
cdr3_aa: CASSFPGTGELFF

v_call: TRBV4-3
j_call: TRBJ2-3
clone_size: few
d_call: NA
cdr3_nt: TGCGCCAGCAGCCAAGATTTGAGGGTGGCAGATACGCAGTATTTT
cdr3_aa: CASSQDLRVADTQYF

v_call: TRBV7-6
j_call: TRBJ1-4
clone_size: NA
d_call: TRBD1
cdr3_nt: TGTGCCAGCAGCCTACCCCGGGACAGCGTAGGAAAACTGTTTTTT
cdr3_aa: CASSLPRDSVGKLFF

v_call: TRBV28
j_call: TRBJ2-4
clone_size: NA
d_call: TRBD1
cdr3_nt: TGTGCCAGCACCCTGACAGGGGGCGGCAAAAACATTCAGTACTTC
cdr3_aa: CASTLTGGGKNIQYF

v_call: TRBV6-6
j_call: TRBJ2-2
clone_size: NA
d_call: NA
cdr3_nt: TGTGCCAGCAGTTCCGGACAGGGGGAGCTGTTTTTT
cdr3_aa: CASSSGQGELFF

v_call: TRBV28
j_call: TRBJ1-1
clone_size: NA
d_call: NA
cdr3_nt: TGTGCCAGCAGGGCTATGAAGGGCGCGGGGACTGAAGCTTTCTTT
cdr3_aa: CASRAMKGAGTEAFF

v_call: TRBV10-3
j_call: TRBJ1-1
clone_size: NA
d_call: TRBD1
cdr3_nt: TGTGCCATCAGCCTACAGGGGATTGACACTGAAGCTTTCTTT
cdr3_aa: CAISLQGIDTEAFF

v_call: TRBV21-1
j_call: TRBJ1-5
clone_size: NA
d_call: NA
cdr3_nt: TGTGCCAGCAGCCTACCCGGAGACAGGAATAGCAATCAGCCCCAGCATTTT
cdr3_aa: CASSLPGDRNSNQPQHF

v_call: TRBV7-2
j_call: TRBJ1-3
clone_size: NA
d_call: NA
cdr3_nt: TGTGCCAGCAGCTTCGGTCAGGGTAACACCATATATTTT
cdr3_aa: CASSFGQGNTIYF

v_call: TRBV7-9
j_call: TRBJ2-7
clone_size: NA
d_call: TRBD1
cdr3_nt: TGTGCCAGCAGCTCGACAGGGGCGACAGATCAGTACTTC
cdr3_aa: CASSSTGATDQYF

v_call: TRBV28
j_call: TRBJ1-5
clone_size: NA
d_call: NA
cdr3_nt: TGTGCCAGCAGTTTTCTGGCAGGGGACAATCAGCCCCAGCATTTT
cdr3_aa: CASSFLAGDNQPQHF

v_call: TRBV30
j_call: TRBJ2-7
clone_size: NA
d_call: TRBD1
cdr3_nt: TGTGCCTGGAGGGGACAGGGGGCCTACGAGCAGTACTTC
cdr3_aa: CAWRGQGAYEQYF

v_call: TRBV7-3
j_call: TRBJ2-1
clone_size: NA
d_call: TRBD1
cdr3_nt: TGTGCCAGCAGCCGGGACAGGGACAATGAGCAGTTCTTC
cdr3_aa: CASSRDRDNEQFF